This passage covers 5 T cell receptor beta chains from one sample sequenced in a study of T cell responses to AZD1222 COVID-19 vaccine. The data were produced by immunoSEQ multiplex PCR, yet TCRdb's version contains in-frame clones alone and is incomplete. Found here are some 130,000 clones, around 90% of them singletons; the top ten hold approximately 8.4%. This sample comprised peripheral blood, obtained on day 0 of AZD1222 vaccination. The receptors stem from an adult in good health.

In its sample, this clone was seen once. J is TRBJ1-1 and V is TRBV5-5; possibly TRBD1 for D (6 bases). CDR1 SGHKS and CDR2 YYEKEE come from the germline V gene (reference sequence). CDR3 length equals 15 residues. V was pared by 6 bases and J by 3 bases, with 18 bases between. The CDR3 region has the DNA TGTGCCAGCAACCAACAGGGAAACGGGGACACTGAAGCTTTCTTT. It specifies CASNQQGNGDTEAFF.

The chain links TRBV7-8 to TRBJ1-1; D is perhaps TRBD1 (5 bases). The V end was cut by 4 bases, the J end by 4 bases, with 13 bases between. The CDR3 length is 14 residues. Germline lookup yields CDR1 SGHVS and CDR2 FQNEAQ. The CDR3: CASSSTGVGTEAFF. The DNA of the CDR3 is TGTGCCAGCAGCTCCACGGGGGTTGGCACTGAAGCTTTCTTT. The complete variable domain, with remaining parts taken from reference TRBV7-8 and TRBJ1-1, reads GAGVSQSPRYKVAKRGQDVALRCDPISGHVSLFWYQQALGQGPEFLTYFQNEAQLDKSGLPSDRFFAERPEGSVSTLKIQRTQQEDSAVYLCASSSTGVGTEAFFGQGTRLTVV.

This clone was seen only once. V gene TRBV5-1 combines with J gene TRBJ2-1; D may be TRBD2 (5 bases). Germline assignment: CDR1 SGHRS and CDR2 YFSETQ. V lost 2 bases to trimming and J lost 3 bases, with 6 bases between them. CDR3 length equals 13 residues. CDR3 DNA: TGCGCCAGCAGCTTCGAGGGCTACAATGAGCAGTTCTTC. The encoded protein is CASSFEGYNEQFF.

The chain uses TRBV5-1 and TRBJ1-1; tentatively, D is TRBD1 (6 bases). Germline CDR1 reads SGHRS; CDR2 reads YFSETQ. This CDR3 is built from 13 residues. V lost 4 bases and J lost 1, with 8 bases in between. The CDR3 region has the DNA TGCGCCAGCAGCCGGGGACAGAACACTGAAGCTTTCTTT. Translated, it gives CASSRGQNTEAFF.

This clone was counted a single time. The rearrangement joins TRBV7-9 to TRBJ2-5; D is unresolved. This CDR3 has 16 amino acids. CDR1 and CDR2 from the germline V gene are SEHNR and FQNEAQ (reference sequence). The V end was cut by 1 base, the J end by 0 bases, with 12 bases between. In DNA form, the CDR3 reads TGTGCCAGCAGCTTAGGGAGTAATCCGTACCAAGAGACCCAGTACTTC. Translation: CASSLGSNPYQETQYF.